One sample yielded the 24 T cell receptor beta chains listed below, sequenced in a study of T cells in Graves' hyperthyroidism and ophthalmopathy. From RNA transcripts, TCR beta CDR3 regions were amplified. An initial round of RT-PCR targeting the TCR CDR3 relied on the HTBI primer set. TCRdb processed the multiplex PCR reads anew with MiXCR; each CDR3 protein has one entry. Of roughly 300,000 distinct CDR3 sequences in the sample, over 11% were seen once. Sequencing was carried out using blood. These receptors all stem from a woman aged 30 to 39 with Graves' hyperthyroidism.

The chain is built from TRBV18 and TRBJ2-1; no definite D call. The V end was cut by 8 bases, the J end by 0 bases, with 8 bases between. The CDR3 loop spans 13 amino acids. Germline V gene sequence: CDR1 KGHSH, CDR2 LQKENI. The CDR3 region has the DNA TGTGCCAGCAGAGCGAGCTCCTACAATGAGCAGTTCTTC. Translating gives CASRASSYNEQFF.

This clonotype showed up many times. This chain joins TRBV12-5 and TRBJ2-1; D may match TRBD1 or TRBD2 (6 bases each). CDR1 is LGHNT, CDR2 FRNRAP, per germline. The CDR3 runs to 16 residues. V was shortened by 3 bases and J by 0 bases, with 12 bases between the two germline ends. In nucleotides, the CDR3 is TGTGCTAGTGGTTTCCCTAAGGGGGGCTCCTACAATGAGCAGTTCTTC. This codes for CASGFPKGGSYNEQFF. Full variable domain (missing parts from reference TRBV12-5 and TRBJ2-1): DARVTQTPRHKVTEMGQEVTMRCQPILGHNTVFWYRQTMMQGLELLAYFRNRAPLDDSGMPKDRFSAEMPDATLATLKIQPSEPRDSAVYFCASGFPKGGSYNEQFFGPGTRLTVL.

This clonotype was seen more than once but under ten times. This chain connects TRBV20-1 to TRBJ1-5; tentatively, D is TRBD1 (6 bases). The CDR3 has 15 amino acids. The ends were cut back, 3 bases at V and 3 bases at J, with 15 bases in the middle. Germline CDR1 is DFQATT and CDR2 is SNEGSKA (reference sequence). In DNA, the CDR3 is TGCAGTGCTAGGCCCCCGGACAGCTCCAATCAGCCCCAGCATTTT. Translating gives CSARPPDSSNQPQHF.

In its sample, this clonotype was seen a few times. The CDR3 loop reads CASSLSTAENTEAFF. In DNA form, the CDR3 reads TGTGCCAGCAGTTTAAGCACGGCAGAGAACACTGAAGCTTTCTTT. V gene TRBV27 combines with J gene TRBJ1-1, with D hard to call. The CDR3 length is 15 residues. Deletions cut 2 bases from V and 1 base from J, with 11 bases between. Per germline, CDR1 MNHEY and CDR2 SMNVEV (reference sequence).

This clonotype was counted only a few times. The chain couples TRBV30 to TRBJ1-2, with D uncertain. Trimming removed 7 bases from V and 10 bases from J, with 13 bases in between. Germline CDR1 is GTSNPN and CDR2 is SVGIG (reference sequence). The CDR3 sequence is 10 residues long. The DNA for the CDR3 is TGTGCCTTACCGGTGACCTCCTACACCTTC. Its translation is CALPVTSYTF.

V usage is TRBV6-2 or TRBV6-3 and J usage is TRBJ2-7, with D perhaps assigned TRBD1 or TRBD2 (5 bases each). The CDR3 contains 13 residues. Trimming took off 6 bases at V and 3 bases at J, with 12 bases between the two ends. Germline V lookup: CDR1 MNHEY, CDR2 SVGEGT. The CDR3 protein is CASSQGRFYEQYF. The CDR3 nucleotides read TGTGCCAGCAGCCAGGGACGGTTCTACGAGCAGTACTTC.

The rearrangement uses TRBV20-1 and TRBJ2-7, with TRBD1 matching over 7 bases. In germline, CDR1 is DFQATT, CDR2 SNEGSKA (reference sequence). V was clipped by 3 bases and J by 2 bases; unmatched bases: 22. The CDR3 consists of 19 residues. The CDR3 sequence: CSASEPFRIQGKGAYEQYF. The CDR3 DNA reads TGCAGTGCTAGCGAACCCTTTCGAATACAGGGGAAAGGGGCCTACGAGCAGTACTTC.

This clonotype was counted ten times or more. The V gene is TRBV27, the J gene TRBJ1-1, with D perhaps TRBD1 (5 bases). CDR1 and CDR2 from the germline V gene are MNHEY and SMNVEV (reference sequence). Trimming stripped 7 bases from V and 4 bases from J, with 13 bases between. CDR3 length: 13 amino acids. CDR3 nucleotide sequence: TGTGCCAGCAATCGCAGGGATAGCACTGAAGCTTTCTTT. Translated, it gives CASNRRDSTEAFF.

The chain uses TRBV7-2 and TRBJ2-4; D assignment may be TRBD1 or TRBD2 (9 bases each). The CDR3 sequence is 19 residues long. Per the germline V gene, CDR1 is SGHTA and CDR2 is FQGNSA. Trimming stripped 2 bases from V and 5 bases from J, with 25 bases between. The CDR3 protein is CASSLNPYRGRLAENIQYF. The CDR3 coding sequence is TGTGCCAGCAGCTTAAACCCTTACAGGGGGCGACTAGCGGAAAACATTCAGTACTTC.

This rearrangement joins TRBV4-2 to TRBJ2-5; 7 bases agree with TRBD2. V shed 6 bases, J shed 5 bases, and the junction held 6 bases outside the gene matches. This CDR3 contains 13 residues. Per germline, CDR1 LGHNA and CDR2 YNFKEQ. The CDR3: CASSLHGRETQYF. CDR3 DNA: TGTGCCAGCAGTCTCCACGGGAGGGAGACCCAGTACTTC.

The chain combines TRBV11-2 with TRBJ2-7; 14 bases are shared with TRBD2. The J segment lost 6 bases and the V segment lost 4 bases, leaving 8 bases of the junction unmatched. Germline-derived CDR1 and CDR2 are SGHAT and FQNNGV. The CDR3 is 16 amino acids. CDR3 bases: TGTGCCAGCAGCTCCATAAAGACTAGCGGGAGGGGCGAGCAGTACTTC. This codes for CASSSIKTSGRGEQYF.

The table lists this clonotype with many counts. V is TRBV6-5 and J is TRBJ2-5; D unresolved. Germline loops: CDR1 MNHEY, CDR2 SVGAGI. Trimming stripped 0 bases from V and 3 bases from J, with 14 bases between. This CDR3 comprises 16 residues. CDR3 sequence reads: CASSYSPRGVEETQYF. CDR3 coding DNA: TGTGCCAGCAGTTACTCCCCCCGTGGGGTTGAAGAGACCCAGTACTTC.

Worth noting for this clonotype: A much larger clone sits a single nucleotide away, making a read error possible. V gene TRBV11-2 combines with J gene TRBJ2-2, with D possibly TRBD2 on 6 matching bases. The length of the CDR3 is 13 residues. Germline V lookup: CDR1 SGHAT, CDR2 FQNNGV. The CDR3 DNA sequence: TGTGCCAGCAGCTTAGCGGGGTGGAGGGAGCTGGTTTTT. It yields the protein CASSLAGWRELVF. The full variable domain, with the rest looked up from reference TRBV11-2 and TRBJ2-2, is EAGVAQSPRYKIIEKRQSVAFWCNPISGHATLYWYQQILGQGPKLLIQFQNNGVVDDSQLPKDRFSAERLKGVDSTLKIQPAKLEDSAVYLCASSLAGWRELVFGEGSRLTVL.

This clonotype turned up a few times. The CDR3 region is CSVGTGPGAEAFF. As DNA, the CDR3 is TGCAGCGTGGGAACGGGGCCTGGGGCTGAAGCTTTCTTT. The chain carries TRBV29-1 and TRBJ1-1; perhaps TRBD1 as D (5 bases). CDR3 length equals 13 residues. The V and J ends lost 6 bases and 6 bases respectively, with 17 bases between them. Germline-derived CDR1 and CDR2 are SQVTM and ANQGSEA.

The gene calls are TRBV12-3 or TRBV12-4 and TRBJ2-2; tentative D call: TRBD1 (5 bases). V was pared by 6 bases and J by 1 base, with 12 bases between. The CDR3 has 15 amino acids. CDR3 bases: TGTGCCAGCAGCCTCCTTACAGGGAACACCGGGGAGCTGTTTTTT. This sequence encodes CASSLLTGNTGELFF.

This clonotype was observed many times. The rearrangement uses TRBV11-1 and TRBJ1-1; 9 bases fit TRBD1. The V gene end was trimmed by 3 bases and the J gene end by 5 bases; junction bases not matched to a gene: 7. This CDR3 comprises 15 residues. CDR1 is SGHAT, CDR2 FQDESV, per germline (reference sequence). CDR3 bases: TGTGCCAGCAGCTTCCCCGGGACAGGGTCGACTGAAGCTTTCTTT. Translated, it gives CASSFPGTGSTEAFF.

V usage is TRBV3-1 and J usage is TRBJ1-5; D gene ambiguous. Germline CDR1 and CDR2: LGHDT and YNNKEL (reference sequence). The CDR3 covers 13 residues. V was pared by 2 bases and J by 5 bases, with 7 bases between. CDR3 bases: TGTGCCAGCAGCCAAATGACTGATCAGCCCCAGCATTTT. It specifies CASSQMTDQPQHF.

The chain couples TRBV6-1 to TRBJ2-3, with 8 bases fitting TRBD1. This CDR3 contains 14 residues. CDR1 MNHNS and CDR2 SASEGT come from the germline V gene. V was clipped by 5 bases and J by 7 bases; unmatched bases: 8. The CDR3 region has the DNA TGTGCCAGCAGTATTGACAGGGGAGTGAATACGCAGTATTTT. It is translated as CASSIDRGVNTQYF.

This clonotype was counted ten times or more. The DNA for the CDR3 is TGTGCCAGCTGTCCCCAACCACCAGGGAGGGAAGGCAATCAGCCCCAGCATTTT. Its translation: CASCPQPPGREGNQPQHF. The chain employs TRBV12-3 or TRBV12-4 and TRBJ1-5; possible D gene TRBD1, 5 bases. CDR3 size: 18 residues. V was shortened by 8 bases and J by 2 bases, with 25 bases between the two germline ends.

This clonotype was detected many times. The rearrangement joins TRBV20-1 to TRBJ2-1, with TRBD2 identical over 10 bases. This CDR3 comprises 12 residues. Germline loops: CDR1 DFQATT, CDR2 SNEGSKA (reference sequence). With 8 bases clipped from V and 6 bases from J, the junction kept 4 bases outside the gene matches. CDR3 DNA: TGCAGTCTAGCGGGAGTTGTCAATGAGCAGTTCTTC. Translated: CSLAGVVNEQFF.

This clonotype has at least ten counts. This chain connects TRBV20-1 to TRBJ1-2; maybe TRBD1 (5 bases). Germline V gene data show CDR1 as DFQATT and CDR2 as SNEGSKA (reference sequence). Deletions cut 0 bases from V and 9 bases from J, with 14 bases between. This CDR3 comprises 13 residues. The CDR3 sequence: CSARDIQGRSYTF. The CDR3 DNA reads as TGCAGTGCTAGAGATATCCAGGGAAGGAGCTACACCTTC.

The chain carries TRBV7-8 and TRBJ1-5; 8 nucleotides line up with TRBD1. V lost 6 bases to trimming and J lost 2 bases; unmatched junction nucleotides: 12. Germline V gene lookup returns CDR1 SGHVS and CDR2 FQNEAQ. The CDR3 is made up of 17 amino acids. In nucleotides, the CDR3 is TGTGCCAGCAGTCAAGGGGCAGGGGGCCCCCGCAATCAGCCCCAGCATTTT. This encodes CASSQGAGGPRNQPQHF.

This clonotype was recorded many times. The V call is TRBV7-8, the J call TRBJ2-5; maybe TRBD1 (6 bases). The CDR3 spans 15 residues. V lost 5 bases and J lost 2, with 15 bases in between. CDR1 and CDR2 (germline): SGHVS, FQNEAQ. This CDR3 reads CASSVGARGQETQYF. The CDR3 nucleotides are TGTGCCAGCAGCGTAGGGGCCAGGGGTCAAGAGACCCAGTACTTC.

The V call is TRBV4-3, the J call TRBJ2-1, with D maybe TRBD2 (5 bases). The germline V gene has CDR1 LGHNA and CDR2 YSLEER. V lost 1 base, J lost 3 bases, and 16 bases lay in between. The CDR3 has 17 residues. CDR3 sequence reads: CASSQAVLREGYNEQFF. Here the CDR3 DNA reads TGCGCCAGCAGCCAAGCGGTTCTCCGGGAAGGCTACAATGAGCAGTTCTTC.